This T cell receptor beta chain derives from a study of naive and memory T cell subsets. There are many counts of this clonotype. Antigen: not known. Amplification of ligated cDNA took four PCR rounds with SP2 and nested alpha and beta constant primers. Alpha and beta constant region primers primed reverse transcription for blood and skin samples. TCRdb reprocessed the 5' RACE reads via MiXCR and lists one record per CDR3 protein. The table records about 62,000 distinct CDR3 sequences, 8% to 9% of them present only once. A UMI-containing oligonucleotide was joined by 3' ligation to the TCR cDNA template. RNA was extracted from 2 to 2.5 ml of whole blood of healthy adults. Unsorted total RNA, roughly 1 to 1,100 ng, was DNase treated before reverse transcription. Findings and limits, study-wide: Potentially, T cell activation and differentiation skew this RNA-based measurement.

CDR3 length equals 16 residues. Unmatched junction bases numbered 6, after V lost 6 bases and J lost 2 bases. This TCR came from a female donor in good health. The chain couples TRBV12-3 or TRBV12-4 to TRBJ2-1; 11 bases agree with TRBD2. Written as DNA, the CDR3 is TGTGCCAGCAGCGATACTAGCGGGAGTGCCTACAATGAGCAGTTCTTC. Protein: CASSDTSGSAYNEQFF.